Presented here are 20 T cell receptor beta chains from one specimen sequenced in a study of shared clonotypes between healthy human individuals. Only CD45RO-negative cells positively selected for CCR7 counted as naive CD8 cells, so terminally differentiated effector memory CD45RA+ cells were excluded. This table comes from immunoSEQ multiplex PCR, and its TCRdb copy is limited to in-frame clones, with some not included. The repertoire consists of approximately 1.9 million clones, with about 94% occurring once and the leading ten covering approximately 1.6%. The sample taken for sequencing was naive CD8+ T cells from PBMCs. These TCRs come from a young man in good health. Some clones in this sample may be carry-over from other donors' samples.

The CDR3: CASSIWDQGLDTQYF. CDR3 nucleotides: TGTGCCAGCAGCATTTGGGACCAGGGCCTAGATACGCAGTATTTT. V gene TRBV7-9 combines with J gene TRBJ2-3, with D perhaps assigned TRBD1 or TRBD2 (5 bases each). Germline V CDR1 and CDR2: SEHNR, FQNEAQ (reference sequence). Trimming stripped 5 bases from V and 5 bases from J, with 17 bases between. This CDR3 contains 15 residues.

CDR3 in amino acids: CASSSGTGPRPYGYTF. The DNA of the CDR3 is TGTGCCAGTAGTAGCGGGACAGGGCCTCGCCCTTATGGCTACACCTTC. The chain combines TRBV19 with TRBJ1-2; 9 nucleotides align to TRBD1. With V trimmed by 4 bases and J by 5 bases, 11 bases remained unmatched. Germline V CDR1 and CDR2: LNHDA, SQIVND (reference sequence). This CDR3 spans 16 amino acids.

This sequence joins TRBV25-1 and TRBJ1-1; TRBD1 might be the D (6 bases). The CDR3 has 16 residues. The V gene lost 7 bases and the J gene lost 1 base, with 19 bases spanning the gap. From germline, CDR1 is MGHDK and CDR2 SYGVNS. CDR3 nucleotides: TGTGCCAGCATTCGAGGGGGGGGCCTAAAGAACACTGAAGCTTTCTTT. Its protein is CASIRGGGLKNTEAFF.

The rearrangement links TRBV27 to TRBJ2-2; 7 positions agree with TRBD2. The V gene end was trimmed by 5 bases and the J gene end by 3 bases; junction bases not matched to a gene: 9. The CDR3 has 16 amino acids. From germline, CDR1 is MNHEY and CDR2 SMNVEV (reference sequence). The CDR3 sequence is CASSPSAGDYTGELFF. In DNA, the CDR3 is TGTGCCAGCAGTCCCTCTGCGGGAGACTACACCGGGGAGCTGTTTTTT.

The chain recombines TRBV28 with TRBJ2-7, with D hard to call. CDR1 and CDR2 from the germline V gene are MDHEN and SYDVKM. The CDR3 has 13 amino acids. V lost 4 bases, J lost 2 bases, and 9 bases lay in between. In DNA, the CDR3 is TGTGCCAGCAGTTCGGAGAGAACCTACGAGCAGTACTTC. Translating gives CASSSERTYEQYF.

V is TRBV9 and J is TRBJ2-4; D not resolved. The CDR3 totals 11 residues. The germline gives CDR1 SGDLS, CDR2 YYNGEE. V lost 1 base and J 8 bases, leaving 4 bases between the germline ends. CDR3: CASSVWDIQYF. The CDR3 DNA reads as TGTGCCAGCAGCGTATGGGACATTCAGTACTTC.

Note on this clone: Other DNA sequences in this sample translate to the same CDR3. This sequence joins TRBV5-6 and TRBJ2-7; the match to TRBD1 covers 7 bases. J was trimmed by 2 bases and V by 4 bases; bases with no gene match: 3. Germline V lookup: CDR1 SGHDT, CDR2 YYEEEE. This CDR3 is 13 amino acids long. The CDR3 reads CASSRDSTYEQYF. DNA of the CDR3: TGTGCCAGCAGCCGGGACAGCACCTACGAGCAGTACTTC.

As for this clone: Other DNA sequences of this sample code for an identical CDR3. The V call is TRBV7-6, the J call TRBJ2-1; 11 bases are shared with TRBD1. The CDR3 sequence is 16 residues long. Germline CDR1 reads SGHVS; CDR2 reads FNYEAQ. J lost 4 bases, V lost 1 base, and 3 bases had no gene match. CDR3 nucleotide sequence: TGTGCCAGCAGCTTAGGGACAGGGGGCTCTTACAATGAGCAGTTCTTC. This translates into CASSLGTGGSYNEQFF.

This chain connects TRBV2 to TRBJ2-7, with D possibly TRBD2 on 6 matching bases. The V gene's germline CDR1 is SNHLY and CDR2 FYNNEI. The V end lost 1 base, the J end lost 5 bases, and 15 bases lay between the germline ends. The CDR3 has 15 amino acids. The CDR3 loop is CASSEVVIGEDEQYF. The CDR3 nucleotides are TGTGCCAGCAGTGAAGTGGTCATTGGGGAGGACGAGCAGTACTTC.

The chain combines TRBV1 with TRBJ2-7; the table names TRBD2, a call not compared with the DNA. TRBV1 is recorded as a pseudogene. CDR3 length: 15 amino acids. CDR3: CTSSQGRDWAYEQYF. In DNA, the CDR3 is TGCACCAGCAGCCAGGGGAGGGACTGGGCCTACGAGCAGTACTTC.

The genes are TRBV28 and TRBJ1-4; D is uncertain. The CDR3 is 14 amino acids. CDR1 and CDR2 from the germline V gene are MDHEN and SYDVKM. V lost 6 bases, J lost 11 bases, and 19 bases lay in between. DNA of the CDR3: TGTGCCAGCAGCCCCCCCTGGGAGGGCTTTAAACTGTTTTTT. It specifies CASSPPWEGFKLFF.

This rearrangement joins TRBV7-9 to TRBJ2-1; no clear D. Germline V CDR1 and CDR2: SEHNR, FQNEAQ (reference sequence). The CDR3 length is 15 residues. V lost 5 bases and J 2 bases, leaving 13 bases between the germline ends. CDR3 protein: CASSATSFAYNEQFF. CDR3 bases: TGTGCCAGCAGCGCCACATCATTTGCCTACAATGAGCAGTTCTTC.

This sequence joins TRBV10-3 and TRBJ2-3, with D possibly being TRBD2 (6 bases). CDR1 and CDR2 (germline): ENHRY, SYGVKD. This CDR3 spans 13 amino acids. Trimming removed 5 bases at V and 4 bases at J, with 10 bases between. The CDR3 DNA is TGTGCCATCAGTCTGCGGGGTGCAGATACGCAGTATTTT. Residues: CAISLRGADTQYF.

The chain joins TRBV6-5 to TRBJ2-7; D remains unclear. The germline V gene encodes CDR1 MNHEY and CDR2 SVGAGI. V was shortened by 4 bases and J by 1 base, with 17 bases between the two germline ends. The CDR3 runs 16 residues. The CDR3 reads CASSSTLGFSSYEQYF. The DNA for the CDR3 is TGTGCCAGCAGTTCCACGTTGGGTTTCTCTTCCTACGAGCAGTACTTC.

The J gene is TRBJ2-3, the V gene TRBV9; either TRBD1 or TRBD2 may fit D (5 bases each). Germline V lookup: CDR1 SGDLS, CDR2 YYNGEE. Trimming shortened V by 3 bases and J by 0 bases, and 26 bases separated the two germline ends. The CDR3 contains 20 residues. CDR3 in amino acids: CASSGGFRATRTSSTDTQYF. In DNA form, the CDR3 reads TGTGCCAGCAGCGGGGGGTTTCGGGCTACTCGGACCTCTAGCACAGATACGCAGTATTTT.

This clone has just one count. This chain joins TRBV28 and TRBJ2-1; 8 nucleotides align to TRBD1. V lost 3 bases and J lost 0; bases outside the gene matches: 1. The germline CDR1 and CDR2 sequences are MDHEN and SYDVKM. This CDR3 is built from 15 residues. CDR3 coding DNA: TGTGCCAGCAGTTTCACAGGGGGCTCCTACAATGAGCAGTTCTTC. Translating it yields CASSFTGGSYNEQFF.

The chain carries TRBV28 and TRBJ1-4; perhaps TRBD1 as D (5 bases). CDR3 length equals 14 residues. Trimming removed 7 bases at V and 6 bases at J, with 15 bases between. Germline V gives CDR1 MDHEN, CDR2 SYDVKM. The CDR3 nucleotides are TGTGCCAGCATCCCTTGGGGCAACGATGAAAAACTGTTTTTT. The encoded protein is CASIPWGNDEKLFF.

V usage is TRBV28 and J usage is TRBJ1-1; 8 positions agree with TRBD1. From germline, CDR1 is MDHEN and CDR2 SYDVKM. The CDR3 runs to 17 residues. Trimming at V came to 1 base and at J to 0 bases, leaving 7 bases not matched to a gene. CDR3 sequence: CASSLLAGQEMNTEAFF. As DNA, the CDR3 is TGTGCCAGCAGTTTATTGGCGGGACAGGAGATGAACACTGAAGCTTTCTTT.

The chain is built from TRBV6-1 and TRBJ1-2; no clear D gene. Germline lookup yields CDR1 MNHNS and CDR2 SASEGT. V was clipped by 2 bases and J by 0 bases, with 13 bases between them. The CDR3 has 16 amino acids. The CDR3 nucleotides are TGTGCCAGCAGTGAATTTGGAGTACCCGCTAACTATGGCTACACCTTC. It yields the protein CASSEFGVPANYGYTF.

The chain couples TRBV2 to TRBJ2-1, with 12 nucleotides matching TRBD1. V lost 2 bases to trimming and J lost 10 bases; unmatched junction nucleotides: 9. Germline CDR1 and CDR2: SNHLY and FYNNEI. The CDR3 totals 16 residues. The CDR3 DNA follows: TGTGCCAGCAGTGAACCGGGACAGGGGGCTTTCTTGGAGCAGTTCTTC. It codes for CASSEPGQGAFLEQFF. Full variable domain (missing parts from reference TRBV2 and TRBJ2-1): EPEVTQTPSHQVTQMGQEVILRCVPISNHLYFYWYRQILGQKVEFLVSFYNNEISEKSEIFDDQFSVERPDGSNFTLKIRSTKLEDSAMYFCASSEPGQGAFLEQFFGPGTRLTVL.